One T cell receptor (beta chain) is described in this entry. The antigen remains undetermined. This sample stems from a study of shared clonotypes between healthy human individuals. Study-wide results and caveats: The naive CD4 repertoires of a few donors were compared, and 5% to 6.5% of clonotypes were shared. Sampling involved blood alone; tissue repertoires likely differ. For sorted subsets, rarefaction showed incomplete sequencing despite large depth.

It was at deep level that the assay was run. Clones were read by immunoSEQ multiplex PCR, and TCRdb kept only the in-frame ones, dropping some. The table includes 1.6 million or so clones, over 95% detected once. The germline V gene has CDR1 SGHNT and CDR2 YYREEE (reference sequence). The CDR3 runs 15 residues. V was pared by 0 bases and J by 5 bases, with 3 bases of the junction left unmatched. The sample consisted of naive CD4+ T cells sorted from blood. Subset noted: CD45RA+ positively selected. The clonotype comes from a man under 40 in good health. The chain is built from TRBV5-4 and TRBJ2-5, with TRBD2 identical over 11 bases. The DNA for the CDR3 is TGTGCCAGCAGCTTGGTGGCTAGCGGGAGGGAGACCCAGTACTTC. It is translated as CASSLVASGRETQYF.